This TCR beta chain is drawn from a study of post-analysis software for immune sequencing data (dated by TCRdb to about 2015). Regarding the study in general: Disease courses on record covered relapsing-remitting, secondary progressive and progressive-relapsing multiple sclerosis, though some patients had no subtype annotation. Patient repertoires were compared against some twelve previously published healthy control repertoires from donors aged roughly 6 to 28 years. A subset of samples was prepared in parallel using single-end sample barcoding, then pooled and co-amplified after Illumina adapter ligation. Study-level results and caveats: Patients showed significantly higher frequencies than controls for five TRBV segments, among them TRBV5-6, TRBV5-1 and TRBV20-1. Significantly lower normalized Chao1 diversity was found in multiple sclerosis patients than in controls, suggesting substantial peripheral T-cell clonal expansion. The control group was slightly older than the multiple sclerosis patient group. Direct clustering with F measure revealed strong co-clustering of samples prepared in the same batch, which led to a batch-effect correction.

The receptor library was made with PCR. Sequenced using an Illumina HiSeq 2500. To reduce PCR and sequencing biases, unique molecular identifiers were incorporated into the TCR beta cDNA libraries. Per 1 to 10 million input T cells, approximately 500,000 cDNA molecules were obtained, such that each molecule approximated one T cell. The patient libraries were prepared and sequenced with the same protocol used for the earlier healthy control dataset. Within a given batch, samples were prepared together, multiplexed and sequenced on the same HiSeq lane. As for how the authors treated the data: MIGEC handled the raw barcoded reads, throwing out single-read molecular identifier groups before consensus assembly and CDR3 extraction. Clonotype tables were post-analysed with VDJtools, and diversity was normalized by down-sampling all datasets to the smallest sample size. To correct batch-related cross-sample contamination, repertoire overlap clustering matched CDR3 amino acid sequences but not nucleotide sequences. TCRdb's own reprocessing of the public reads used fastp at Q25 and MiXCR and kept productive beta chains. CDR3 protein sequences are deduplicated, and each keeps its most common genes and DNA. For this entry, the V and J calls and clone size follow TCRdb and not the study's own pipeline. Across this sample there are more than 350,000 distinct CDR3 sequences, with 35% to 45% seen only once. Approximately 7.1% of the sample comes from the top ten.

To demonstrate the VDJtools post-analysis software, the study profiled TCR beta repertoires from the peripheral blood of about 13 young patients with multiple sclerosis. The multiple sclerosis patients were children and adolescents between roughly 6 and 17 years of age. As to this clonotype: It has no known antigen specificity. Per-base quality was not reported, and no clone a single base away is much larger than it.

Trimmed from V: 3 bases; trimmed from J: 7 bases; junction bases lacking a gene match: 9. The germline V gene specifies SQVTM as CDR1 and ANQGSEA as CDR2. The CDR3 measures 13 amino acids from cysteine to phenylalanine. CDR3 DNA is the only sequence kept; it has 39 bases, read in frame from the first base. The chain joins TRBV29-1 to TRBJ2-7; TRBD1 fits 7 bases in the junction. The sequence came from a girl aged 2 to 10 with multiple sclerosis. Sequenced input: blood. The bases are TGCAGCGTTGACGCCGGGACAGCTTTGGAGCAGTACTTC. The encoded protein is CSVDAGTALEQYF.